This T cell receptor beta chain appears in the sequencing data of a study of T cell changes during pregnancy in multiple sclerosis. Germline CDR1 reads SNHLY; CDR2 reads FYNNEI. V was clipped by 4 bases and J by 6 bases; unmatched bases: 3. The CDR3 covers 13 residues. Profiled with immunoSEQ multiplex PCR; TCRdb holds only in-frame clones, not every one. Here the sample spans 65,000 to 85,000 clones, about 90% being singletons. This receptor was obtained from a female donor with multiple sclerosis, enrolled in a pregnancy study. The material was CD4+ T cells from peripheral blood mononuclear cells, obtained after pregnancy. J is TRBJ2-3 and V is TRBV2, with 8 bases that match TRBD1. The CDR3 sequence is CASSGNRGDTQYF. The CDR3 DNA reads as TGTGCCAGCAGTGGGAACAGGGGGGATACGCAGTATTTT.